This T cell receptor (beta chain) was recovered during a study of blood T cell repertoires in COVID-19. Across the study: Whether acute or convalescent, the COVID-19 samples came from the United States, Italy and Spain.

Some clones are missing from TCRdb's copy, which holds only in-frame ones; the method was immunoSEQ multiplex PCR. The profile covers about 80,000 clones, with approximately 76% appearing a single time and approximately 15% taken by the ten largest. From germline, CDR1 is LGHNA and CDR2 YNFKEQ. CDR3 size: 16 residues. Trimming at V came to 2 bases and at J to 0 bases, leaving 3 bases not matched to a gene. Source material: peripheral blood. The chain carries TRBV4-2 and TRBJ1-3; 8 bases align to TRBD1. The sequence derives from an older man with active or convalescent COVID-19. The CDR3, as DNA: TGTGCCAGCAGCCAACGACAGGGGCCCTCTGGAAACACCATATATTTT. This translates into CASSQRQGPSGNTIYF.